The 27 T cell receptor beta chains reported below all come from one sample, sequenced in a study of blood T cell repertoires in COVID-19 (dated by TCRdb to the early 2020s). The method was the immunoSEQ multiplex PCR assay. TCRdb holds this immuneACCESS table with in-frame rearrangements only. Some clones are missing; in checked studies, unresolved V genes explain under half, and the rest has no known cause. In all, the sample holds some 500,000 clones, and about 89% of those were seen once. The ten largest clonotypes hold 7.5% to 9% of the sample. Material: peripheral blood. The receptors stem from a woman aged 50 to 65 with COVID-19, enrolled during active disease.

In this sample, this clone turned up a few times. The chain carries TRBV5-4 and TRBJ1-1; TRBD1 might be the D (6 bases). Trimming left V 4 bases short and J 5 bases short, with 15 bases between. The CDR3 is made up of 14 amino acids. Germline V gives CDR1 SGHNT, CDR2 YYREEE (reference sequence). CDR3 bases: TGTGCCAGCAGCCCCCAGTCAGGGGCGACTGAAGCTTTCTTT. As protein: CASSPQSGATEAFF. Combining the CDR3 with reference TRBV5-4 and TRBJ1-1 gives the whole variable domain ETGVTQSPTHLIKTRGQQVTLRCSSQSGHNTVSWYQQALGQGPQFIFQYYREEENGRGNFPPRFSGLQFPNYSSELNVNALELDDSALYLCASSPQSGATEAFFGQGTRLTVV.

The chain couples TRBV7-9 to TRBJ2-3, with 8 bases fitting TRBD2. With 1 base clipped from V and 4 bases from J, the junction kept 4 bases outside the gene matches. Germline values: CDR1 SEHNR, CDR2 FQNEAQ (reference sequence). This CDR3 has 15 amino acids. Here the CDR3 reads CASSLGAGGPDTQYF. In DNA form, the CDR3 reads TGTGCCAGCAGCTTAGGTGCGGGGGGCCCAGATACGCAGTATTTT.

The V gene is TRBV5-1, the J gene TRBJ1-1, with TRBD1 as a possible D gene (5 bases). The CDR3 is made up of 15 amino acids. The V end lost 4 bases, the J end lost 0 bases, and 13 bases lay between the germline ends. Germline assignment: CDR1 SGHRS and CDR2 YFSETQ. The CDR3 DNA reads TGCGCCAGCAGCACGCTGACAGCTATGAACACTGAAGCTTTCTTT. It translates to CASSTLTAMNTEAFF.

The V call is TRBV9, the J call TRBJ2-1; TRBD2 aligns across 11 bases. This CDR3 comprises 20 residues. From germline, CDR1 is SGDLS and CDR2 YYNGEE. The V segment lost 0 bases and the J segment 2 bases; nucleotides outside the gene matches: 13. The CDR3 sequence is CASSVGLVGLAVSPYNEQFF. CDR3 sequence (DNA): TGTGCCAGCAGCGTAGGGTTGGTGGGACTAGCGGTATCCCCCTACAATGAGCAGTTCTTC.

The chain links TRBV30 to TRBJ1-1, with unresolved D. The germline CDR1 and CDR2 sequences are GTSNPN and SVGIG (reference sequence). V lost 4 bases and J lost 0, with 6 bases in between. The CDR3 is 12 amino acids. CDR3 amino acids: CAWTGLNTEAFF. For the CDR3, the DNA is TGTGCCTGGACAGGTTTGAACACTGAAGCTTTCTTT. Full variable domain (outside the CDR3, taken from reference TRBV30 and TRBJ1-1): SQTIHQWPATLVQPVGSPLSLECTVEGTSNPNLYWYRQAAGRGLQLLFYSVGIGQISSEVPQNLSASRPQDRQFILSSKKLLLSDSGFYLCAWTGLNTEAFFGQGTRLTVV.

The chain uses TRBV30 and TRBJ1-4; D might be TRBD1 (5 bases). This CDR3 has 14 amino acids. Trimming pared 1 base from V and 10 bases from J, leaving 16 bases between. Per germline, CDR1 GTSNPN and CDR2 SVGIG (reference sequence). CDR3 protein: CAWSGQTIAAKLFF. The CDR3 DNA is TGTGCCTGGAGTGGACAGACGATCGCAGCAAAACTGTTTTTT.

The chain couples TRBV19 to TRBJ2-1; D is perhaps TRBD2 (7 bases). V was pared by 7 bases and J by 3 bases, with 16 bases between. CDR3 length: 15 residues. Germline assignment: CDR1 LNHDA and CDR2 SQIVND (reference sequence). CDR3 protein: CASTAGGGHYNEQFF. CDR3 in DNA: TGTGCCAGTACCGCGGGCGGGGGCCACTACAATGAGCAGTTCTTC.

The chain carries TRBV5-4 and TRBJ1-2, with 7 bases that match TRBD1. V dropped 4 bases and J dropped 0; count of bases not matched to a gene: 6. Germline-derived CDR1 and CDR2 are SGHNT and YYREEE (reference sequence). This CDR3 comprises 15 residues. CDR3 region: CASSPWTGANYGYTF. CDR3 DNA sequence: TGTGCCAGCAGCCCGTGGACAGGAGCTAACTATGGCTACACCTTC.

The chain links TRBV5-4 to TRBJ2-1, with D hard to call. The germline V gene has CDR1 SGHNT and CDR2 YYREEE (reference sequence). The CDR3 runs 15 residues. Between the trimmed V and J ends, which lost 0 bases and 0 bases, there was a span of 7 bases. CDR3 nucleotide sequence: TGTGCCAGCAGCTTGGACAGTTACTCCTACAATGAGCAGTTCTTC. It translates to CASSLDSYSYNEQFF.

The chain recombines TRBV28 with TRBJ2-3; possibly TRBD1 for D (5 bases). This CDR3 region has 17 residues. The V end lost 6 bases, the J end lost 6 bases, and 25 bases lay between the germline ends. In germline, CDR1 is MDHEN, CDR2 SYDVKM. CDR3 DNA: TGTGCCAGCAGCACAATTGGGCTGGCCAGGGTAGGCGATACGCAGTATTTT. Translating it yields CASSTIGLARVGDTQYF.

The V gene is TRBV24-1, the J gene TRBJ2-3, with 9 bases matching TRBD1. Trimming removed 7 bases from V and 6 bases from J; junction bases left unmatched: 7. CDR3 length equals 14 residues. Germline CDR1 is KGHDR and CDR2 is SFDVKD. The CDR3 loop reads CATSRDRVSDTQYF. CDR3 coding DNA: TGTGCCACCAGCCGGGACAGGGTGAGTGATACGCAGTATTTT.

The rearrangement links TRBV28 to TRBJ1-1; TRBD1 aligns across 7 bases. After removal of 2 bases from V and 0 bases from J, the junction contained 6 bases not matched to a gene. Germline V gene data show CDR1 as MDHEN and CDR2 as SYDVKM. The CDR3 has 16 residues. The CDR3 spells CASSLGGTVMNTEAFF. The CDR3 bases are TGTGCCAGCAGTTTAGGCGGGACAGTCATGAACACTGAAGCTTTCTTT.

The V and J genes are TRBV5-6 and TRBJ2-7; 9 bases align to TRBD2. The germline V gene has CDR1 SGHDT and CDR2 YYEEEE. This CDR3 is built from 14 residues. Trimming took 5 bases from V and 3 from J; bases not matched to a gene: 6. This chain's CDR3 is CASSRGTSLYEQYF. The CDR3 coding sequence is TGTGCCAGCAGTCGCGGGACTAGCCTCTACGAGCAGTACTTC.

The V call is TRBV24-1, the J call TRBJ2-3; D may be TRBD2 (5 bases). The CDR3 has 16 amino acids. Between the trimmed V and J ends, which lost 0 bases and 2 bases, there was a span of 11 bases. Germline values: CDR1 KGHDR, CDR2 SFDVKD. This CDR3 is CATSDLRGMDTDTQYF. The CDR3 DNA follows: TGTGCCACCAGTGATTTGCGGGGTATGGACACAGATACGCAGTATTTT.

This clone appeared once. The rearrangement uses TRBV25-1 and TRBJ1-1, with 7 bases aligning to TRBD1. The length of the CDR3 is 14 residues. With V trimmed by 5 bases and J by 4 bases, 7 bases remained unmatched. The germline CDR1 and CDR2 sequences are MGHDK and SYGVNS. This CDR3 is CASSYTGDTTEAFF. Here the CDR3 DNA reads TGTGCCAGCAGTTACACAGGGGATACCACTGAAGCTTTCTTT.

The V gene is TRBV5-6, the J gene TRBJ2-3; 10 bases fit TRBD2. The V gene's germline CDR1 is SGHDT and CDR2 YYEEEE. With V trimmed by 4 bases and J by 4 bases, 6 bases remained unmatched. This CDR3 contains 15 residues. Written as DNA, the CDR3 is TGTGCCAGCAGCCTAGGACTAGCGGATTCAGATACGCAGTATTTT. Its protein is CASSLGLADSDTQYF.

V is TRBV6-5 and J is TRBJ1-5, with TRBD1 as a possible D gene (6 bases). The CDR3 is made up of 15 amino acids. Germline V gene sequence: CDR1 MNHEY, CDR2 SVGAGI. Trimming shortened V by 7 bases and J by 7 bases, and 20 bases separated the two germline ends. The CDR3 sequence: CASKRSGEIGQPQHF. The DNA for the CDR3 is TGTGCCAGCAAAAGGTCAGGGGAGATAGGGCAGCCCCAGCATTTT.

This clone was seen a single time. The V gene is TRBV29-1, the J gene TRBJ1-2; unclear D gene. The V gene's germline CDR1 is SQVTM and CDR2 ANQGSEA. V was shortened by 4 bases and J by 3 bases, with 15 bases between the two germline ends. This CDR3 contains 14 residues. CDR3 amino acids: CSVVAQPLHYGYTF. CDR3 bases: TGCAGCGTTGTAGCGCAACCGTTGCACTATGGCTACACCTTC.

This chain connects TRBV7-6 to TRBJ2-3; 13 nucleotides match TRBD2. This CDR3 region has 16 residues. V was pared by 2 bases and J by 4 bases, with 3 bases of the junction left unmatched. Germline V CDR1 and CDR2: SGHVS, FNYEAQ. DNA for the CDR3: TGTGCCAGCAGCTTAAGTACTAGCGGGGGGGCAGATACGCAGTATTTT. As protein: CASSLSTSGGADTQYF.

V usage is TRBV2 and J usage is TRBJ1-2; 11 bases are shared with TRBD1. CDR1 and CDR2 from the germline V gene are SNHLY and FYNNEI. The ends lost 7 bases at V and 4 bases at J; junction bases unmatched: 8. The CDR3 length is 15 residues. CDR3 amino acids: CASTWDRGDRYGYTF. The CDR3 DNA sequence: TGTGCCAGCACCTGGGACAGGGGGGATCGCTATGGCTACACCTTC.

The gene calls are TRBV12-3 or TRBV12-4 and TRBJ1-4; unclear D gene. V shed 5 bases and J shed 8 bases, with 12 bases lying between them. The CDR3 loop spans 13 amino acids. Written as DNA, the CDR3 is TGTGCCAGCAGTCCCAGTTGGTCCGAAAAACTGTTTTTT. Amino acids: CASSPSWSEKLFF.

The rearrangement joins TRBV5-1 to TRBJ1-1; 9 nucleotides match TRBD1. With 5 bases clipped from V and 5 bases from J, the junction kept 10 bases outside the gene matches. Germline CDR1 SGHRS, CDR2 YFSETQ. This CDR3 comprises 15 residues. CDR3 in amino acids: CASSYRTGAGTEAFF. DNA of the CDR3: TGCGCCAGCAGTTACCGGACAGGGGCAGGGACTGAAGCTTTCTTT.

This CDR3 reads CASRRGGGTDTQYF. DNA for the CDR3: TGTGCCAGCAGACGGGGGGGAGGCACAGATACGCAGTATTTT. J is TRBJ2-3 and V is TRBV28, with 8 bases identical to TRBD2. The germline CDR1 and CDR2 sequences are MDHEN and SYDVKM. The V gene end was trimmed by 6 bases and the J gene end by 1 base; junction bases not matched to a gene: 3. This CDR3 is 14 amino acids long.

The rearrangement joins TRBV28 to TRBJ2-6; D not resolved. The CDR3 consists of 20 residues. Germline V CDR1 and CDR2: MDHEN, SYDVKM. Trimming cost V 3 bases and J 0 bases, with 21 bases left between them. The DNA of the CDR3 is TGTGCCAGCAGTTTGGTTTCCAGATTAATCCCAGGCTCTGGGGCCAACGTCCTGACTTTC. It is translated as CASSLVSRLIPGSGANVLTF.

The chain links TRBV5-1 to TRBJ1-1; a weak D match, TRBD1 (5 bases). CDR1 and CDR2 from the germline V gene are SGHRS and YFSETQ. The V gene lost 0 bases and the J gene lost 1 base, with 16 bases spanning the gap. This CDR3 region has 17 residues. The CDR3 sequence: CASSLEGGHAQNTEAFF. The CDR3 region has the DNA TGCGCCAGCAGCTTGGAGGGCGGACACGCGCAGAACACTGAAGCTTTCTTT.

This clone came up many times. The chain carries TRBV30 and TRBJ2-7, with D unresolved. CDR3 size: 17 residues. V was shortened by 2 bases and J by 0 bases, with 20 bases between the two germline ends. CDR1 is GTSNPN and CDR2 is SVGIG in the germline V gene (reference sequence). The CDR3 region is CAWSKPPRAFYSYEQYF. DNA for the CDR3: TGTGCCTGGAGTAAGCCCCCGAGAGCATTCTACTCCTACGAGCAGTACTTC.

For the CDR3, the DNA is TGCGCCAGCAGTAGTGGTGTAAGGGGAAACACTGAAGCTTTCTTT. Translation gives CASSSGVRGNTEAFF. The rearrangement uses TRBV5-1 and TRBJ1-1; weak D call: TRBD1 (5 bases). Per germline, CDR1 SGHRS and CDR2 YFSETQ. V lost 5 bases to trimming and J lost 2 bases, with 16 bases between them. The CDR3 loop spans 15 amino acids.